The clone carrying this T cell receptor beta chain was counted a few times. Antigen unknown. The source of the sample is a study of blood T cells in healthy people across ages. Study-wide points: Observed TCR beta diversity per million T cells went down as age went up. This fall followed a roughly linear course with age.

The germline CDR1 and CDR2 sequences are KGHSH and LQKENI. Trimming took off 6 bases at V and 4 bases at J, with 19 bases between the two ends. The CDR3 contains 16 residues. Next came a second PCR, run for about 6 to 11 cycles, which used a sample-barcoded 5' primer along with a J-beta primer mix. Each cDNA molecule was tagged by a template-switch adaptor that had 12 random nucleotides. TCRdb ran MiXCR on the 5' RACE reads and lists one entry per CDR3 protein. The table records about 1,500,000 distinct CDR3 sequences, 28% of them present only once. Sample donors were healthy Caucasian individuals that came from Russia, aged roughly 6 to 90. They isolated at least 7 million PBMCs from each sample.

The sequenced sample consisted of blood. The gene calls are TRBV18 and TRBJ2-1; a possible D gene is TRBD2 (6 bases). The sequence was obtained from a woman aged 25 to 39 in good health. The CDR3 loop is CASSLTHLEGYNEQFF. DNA for the CDR3: TGTGCCAGCTCCCTTACACACCTGGAGGGATACAATGAGCAGTTCTTC.